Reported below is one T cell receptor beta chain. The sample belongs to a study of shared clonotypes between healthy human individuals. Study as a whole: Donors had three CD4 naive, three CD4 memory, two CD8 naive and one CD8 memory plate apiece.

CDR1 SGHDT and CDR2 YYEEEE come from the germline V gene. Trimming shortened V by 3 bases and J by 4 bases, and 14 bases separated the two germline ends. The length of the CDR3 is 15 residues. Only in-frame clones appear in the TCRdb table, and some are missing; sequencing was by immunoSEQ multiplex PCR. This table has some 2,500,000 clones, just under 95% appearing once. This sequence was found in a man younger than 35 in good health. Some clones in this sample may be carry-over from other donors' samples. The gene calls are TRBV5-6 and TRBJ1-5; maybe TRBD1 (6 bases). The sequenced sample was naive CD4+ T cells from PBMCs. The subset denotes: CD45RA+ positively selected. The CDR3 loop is CASSSTGPGNQPQHF. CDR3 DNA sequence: TGTGCCAGCAGCTCCACAGGGCCGGGAAATCAGCCCCAGCATTTT.